These 32 T cell receptor beta chains were all obtained from the same sample, sequenced in a study of T cell responses to AZD1222 COVID-19 vaccine. The assay was immunoSEQ multiplex PCR, and TCRdb's table has in-frame clones only and misses some. The sample contains more than 130,000 clones, just over 90% of which appear only once. The material was peripheral blood, obtained on day 0 of AZD1222 vaccination. These receptors were collected from an adult in good health.

Here the CDR3 DNA reads TGTGCCAGCAGTTACTTAGGGGGGAACACTGAAGCTTTCTTT. The encoded protein is CASSYLGGNTEAFF. This sequence joins TRBV6-6 and TRBJ1-1, with a tentative D call TRBD1 (6 bases). CDR1 is MNHNY, CDR2 SVGAGI, per germline (reference sequence). V was cut by 1 base and J by 1 base, with 7 bases left in between. The CDR3 totals 14 residues.

Turning to this clone: An end of the junction differs from the germline gene, which may be a read error. J is TRBJ2-7 and V is TRBV6-1; 7 bases match TRBD1. Germline V gene sequence: CDR1 MNHNS, CDR2 SASEGT. This CDR3 has 17 amino acids. The CDR3 bases are TGTGCCAGCAGTGAAGGTATCTCCGGGACAGACTCCCACGAGCAGTACTTC. The encoded protein is CASSEGISGTDSHEQYF.

The chain has TRBV6-5 and TRBJ2-1; 7 bases agree with TRBD1. CDR1 and CDR2 from the germline V gene are MNHEY and SVGAGI. This CDR3 region has 13 residues. After removal of 6 bases from V and 5 bases from J, the junction contained 4 bases not matched to a gene. CDR3 residues: CASSLTGDNEQFF. DNA of the CDR3: TGTGCCAGCAGCCTCACAGGGGACAATGAGCAGTTCTTC.

This chain connects TRBV12-3 or TRBV12-4 to TRBJ1-2; D gene uncertain. V shed 3 bases and J shed 6 bases, with 8 bases lying between them. This CDR3 is 12 amino acids long. CDR3 loop: CASSLYGDGYTF. DNA for the CDR3: TGTGCCAGCAGTTTGTATGGGGATGGCTACACCTTC.

This chain links TRBV6-5 with TRBJ1-1; no clear D. Germline values: CDR1 MNHEY, CDR2 SVGAGI. The V end lost 4 bases, the J end lost 0 bases, and 3 bases lay between the germline ends. This CDR3 comprises 12 residues. The CDR3 coding sequence is TGTGCCAGCAGTTCAGTGAACACTGAAGCTTTCTTT. It codes for CASSSVNTEAFF.

This clone has just one count. This rearrangement joins TRBV9 to TRBJ2-1; TRBD1 aligns across 9 bases. With 0 bases clipped from V and 2 bases from J, the junction kept 6 bases outside the gene matches. Germline-derived CDR1 and CDR2 are SGDLS and YYNGEE. The CDR3 spans 17 residues. In nucleotides, the CDR3 is TGTGCCAGCAGCGTAGTGGACAGGGGCATGACCTACAATGAGCAGTTCTTC. It codes for CASSVVDRGMTYNEQFF.

V gene TRBV5-4 combines with J gene TRBJ1-2; D is unclear. The V end lost 3 bases, the J end lost 7 bases, and 10 bases lay between the germline ends. Germline V gives CDR1 SGHNT, CDR2 YYREEE (reference sequence). The CDR3 has 12 amino acids. The CDR3: CASSWGVGGYTF. In nucleotides, the CDR3 is TGTGCCAGCAGCTGGGGAGTTGGTGGCTACACCTTC.

This rearrangement joins TRBV6-5 to TRBJ2-2, with 7 bases fitting TRBD1. The CDR3 totals 15 residues. Germline V gene lookup returns CDR1 MNHEY and CDR2 SVGAGI. V was pared by 5 bases and J by 6 bases, with 9 bases of the junction left unmatched. The CDR3 DNA reads as TGTGCCAGCAGTCTGATTACCGGGACAGCCGGGGAGCTGTTTTTT. Encoded protein: CASSLITGTAGELFF.

The rearrangement uses TRBV7-8 and TRBJ2-2; 7 bases align to TRBD1. Germline trimming cut 5 bases from V and 0 bases from J; bases unmatched to any gene: 12. This CDR3 contains 18 residues. Germline V lookup: CDR1 SGHVS, CDR2 FQNEAQ. The CDR3 nucleotides read TGTGCCAGCAGCCCTATCCGGACGGGGACAGCGAACACCGGGGAGCTGTTTTTT. It yields the protein CASSPIRTGTANTGELFF.

The chain employs TRBV19 and TRBJ2-1; D uncertain. The germline V gene has CDR1 LNHDA and CDR2 SQIVND (reference sequence). V was pared by 10 bases and J by 5 bases, with 21 bases between. CDR3 size: 15 residues. CDR3: CATERSETRNNEQFF. CDR3 coding DNA: TGTGCCACCGAAAGGTCGGAGACGCGAAACAATGAGCAGTTCTTC. The full variable domain, rest sourced from reference TRBV19 and TRBJ2-1, is DGGITQSPKYLFRKEGQNVTLSCEQNLNHDAMYWYRQDPGQGLRLIYYSQIVNDFQKGDIAEGYSVSREKKESFPLTVTSAQKNPTAFYLCATERSETRNNEQFFGPGTRLTVL.

The V gene is TRBV12-5, the J gene TRBJ2-3; either TRBD1 or TRBD2 may supply D (5 bases each). Trimming cost V 8 bases and J 0 bases, with 15 bases left between them. Germline V gene lookup returns CDR1 LGHNT and CDR2 FRNRAP. The CDR3 has 15 amino acids. As DNA, the CDR3 is TGTGCTAGTAGCCCTGGGGGAATTAGCACAGATACGCAGTATTTT. It yields the protein CASSPGGISTDTQYF. Full variable domain (outside the CDR3, taken from reference TRBV12-5 and TRBJ2-3): DARVTQTPRHKVTEMGQEVTMRCQPILGHNTVFWYRQTMMQGLELLAYFRNRAPLDDSGMPKDRFSAEMPDATLATLKIQPSEPRDSAVYFCASSPGGISTDTQYFGPGTRLTVL.

This sequence joins TRBV19 and TRBJ1-1; D unclear. Germline-derived CDR1 and CDR2 are LNHDA and SQIVND (reference sequence). The CDR3 contains 14 residues. Trimming left V 9 bases short and J 4 bases short, with 18 bases between. This CDR3 is CASRPIKLVTEAFF. For the CDR3, the DNA is TGTGCCAGCAGACCTATCAAACTCGTCACTGAAGCTTTCTTT. The entire variable domain, with the rest obtained from reference TRBV19 and TRBJ1-1, is as follows: DGGITQSPKYLFRKEGQNVTLSCEQNLNHDAMYWYRQDPGQGLRLIYYSQIVNDFQKGDIAEGYSVSREKKESFPLTVTSAQKNPTAFYLCASRPIKLVTEAFFGQGTRLTVV.

The chain links TRBV6-1 to TRBJ1-5, with 8 bases aligning to TRBD1. The CDR3 spans 14 residues. J gave up 6 bases and V 4 bases, and 5 bases lay outside the gene matches. Germline V CDR1 and CDR2: MNHNS, SASEGT. CDR3 DNA sequence: TGTGCCAGCAGTGGCGACAGGGGTGGTCAGCCCCAGCATTTT. Translating it yields CASSGDRGGQPQHF.

The V gene is TRBV5-1, the J gene TRBJ1-1; D remains unclear. This CDR3 comprises 13 residues. Trimming stripped 7 bases from V and 4 bases from J, with 14 bases between. Looked up from germline, CDR1 is SGHRS and CDR2 is YFSETQ. The CDR3 is CASGDHSGTEAFF. As DNA, the CDR3 is TGCGCCAGCGGAGATCACTCGGGCACTGAAGCTTTCTTT.

The rearrangement links TRBV5-4 to TRBJ1-1; perhaps TRBD1 as D (5 bases). CDR3 length: 16 residues. Germline V gene data show CDR1 as SGHNT and CDR2 as YYREEE (reference sequence). The germline V and J ends were trimmed by 0 bases and 3 bases, with 15 bases remaining between them. The CDR3 here is CASSLAGRGGYTEAFF. The CDR3 coding sequence is TGTGCCAGCAGCTTGGCAGGGAGAGGAGGATACACTGAAGCTTTCTTT.

The V and J genes are TRBV30 and TRBJ2-7; possibly TRBD1 for D (5 bases). The CDR3 has 13 amino acids. The V gene's germline CDR1 is GTSNPN and CDR2 SVGIG (reference sequence). Between the trimmed V and J ends, which lost 0 bases and 4 bases, there was a span of 10 bases. The CDR3 DNA is TGTGCCTGGAGTGTGGAGACAGTTTACGAGCAGTACTTC. Its protein product is CAWSVETVYEQYF.

A single count supports this clone. The J gene is TRBJ1-2, the V gene TRBV19; D is undetermined. The CDR3 length is 13 residues. Between the trimmed V and J ends, which lost 7 bases and 2 bases, there was a span of 11 bases. Germline CDR1 and CDR2: LNHDA and SQIVND (reference sequence). The CDR3 loop is CASTGSGNYGYTF. The CDR3 nucleotides are TGTGCCAGTACAGGTTCGGGGAACTATGGCTACACCTTC.

The chain couples TRBV19 to TRBJ2-2, with D hard to call. CDR1 is LNHDA, CDR2 SQIVND, per germline (reference sequence). This CDR3 has 13 residues. The V gene lost 2 bases and the J gene lost 5 bases, with 6 bases spanning the gap. Written as DNA, the CDR3 is TGTGCCAGTAGTATATCAAGGACCGGGGAGCTGTTTTTT. Translation: CASSISRTGELFF.

The CDR3 DNA is TGTGCCAGCAGCAGCCAGTCTCAGGGGAACACTGAAGCTTTCTTT. Its translation is CASSSQSQGNTEAFF. The chain has TRBV14 and TRBJ1-1; perhaps TRBD1 as D (5 bases). V was shortened by 5 bases and J by 1 base, with 14 bases between the two germline ends. Germline V lookup: CDR1 SGHDN, CDR2 FVKESK. This CDR3 region has 15 residues.

This chain uses TRBV11-1 with TRBJ1-2; a weak D match, TRBD1 (5 bases). The CDR3 is 16 amino acids. Trimming removed 2 bases from V and 5 bases from J, with 18 bases in between. Germline V gene data show CDR1 as SGHAT and CDR2 as FQDESV (reference sequence). The CDR3 reads CASSLRGGWDAYGYTF. The DNA of the CDR3 is TGTGCCAGCAGCTTAAGGGGCGGTTGGGACGCGTATGGCTACACCTTC.

This chain links TRBV12-3 or TRBV12-4 with TRBJ2-5, with D perhaps TRBD1 (6 bases). Between the trimmed V and J ends, which lost 8 bases and 8 bases, there was a span of 18 bases. The CDR3 is 13 residues long. DNA of the CDR3: TGTGCCAGCCAAAACACAGGGCTTGGTACCCAGTACTTC. Its protein is CASQNTGLGTQYF.

The chain is built from TRBV13 and TRBJ2-4; TRBD2 might be the D (5 bases). This CDR3 has 15 amino acids. CDR1 and CDR2 (germline): PRHDT, FYEKMQ (reference sequence). Trimming pared 6 bases from V and 0 bases from J, leaving 12 bases between. The CDR3 bases are TGTGCCAGCAGGTACGGGGAGATAGCCAAAAACATTCAGTACTTC. Translated, it gives CASRYGEIAKNIQYF. The whole variable domain, filled in from reference TRBV13 and TRBJ2-4, reads AAGVIQSPRHLIKEKRETATLKCYPIPRHDTVYWYQQGPGQDPQFLISFYEKMQSDKGSIPDRFSAQQFSDYHSELNMSSLELGDSALYFCASRYGEIAKNIQYFGAGTRLSVL.

The CDR3 here is CASSTTARVGDEQFF. DNA of the CDR3: TGTGCCAGCAGTACAACGGCCCGCGTTGGGGATGAGCAGTTCTTC. The chain joins TRBV6-2 or TRBV6-3 to TRBJ2-1; D is ambiguous. The CDR3 runs 15 residues. V lost 5 bases, J lost 8 bases, and 19 bases lay in between. Per the germline V gene, CDR1 is MNHEY and CDR2 is SVGEGT.

J is TRBJ2-2 and V is TRBV7-8, with a weak D call TRBD2 (6 bases). The CDR3 is 16 amino acids. V was clipped by 1 base and J by 0 bases, with 9 bases between them. Per the germline V gene, CDR1 is SGHVS and CDR2 is FQNEAQ. The CDR3 region is CASSLDAGSNTGELFF. CDR3 sequence (DNA): TGTGCCAGCAGCTTAGATGCGGGATCGAACACCGGGGAGCTGTTTTTT. Full variable domain (remainder filled in from reference TRBV7-8 and TRBJ2-2): GAGVSQSPRYKVAKRGQDVALRCDPISGHVSLFWYQQALGQGPEFLTYFQNEAQLDKSGLPSDRFFAERPEGSVSTLKIQRTQQEDSAVYLCASSLDAGSNTGELFFGEGSRLTVL.

In its sample, this clone was seen once. The chain uses TRBV3-1 (or the pseudogene TRBV3-2) and TRBJ2-6; no definite D call. The CDR3 consists of 14 residues. The germline V and J ends were trimmed by 1 base and 2 bases, with 3 bases remaining between them. Germline loops: CDR1 LGHDT, CDR2 YNNKEL (reference sequence). In nucleotides, the CDR3 is TGTGCCAGCAGCCAAGTTGCTGGGGCCAACGTCCTGACTTTC. The encoded protein is CASSQVAGANVLTF.

V and J are TRBV2 and TRBJ1-6, with 10 bases identical to TRBD1. With 6 bases clipped from V and 8 bases from J, the junction kept 16 bases outside the gene matches. Germline lookup yields CDR1 SNHLY and CDR2 FYNNEI. The CDR3 covers 18 residues. CDR3 residues: CASRAPGQGTLRDSPLHF. The DNA of the CDR3 is TGTGCCAGCAGGGCACCGGGACAGGGGACCCTTAGGGATTCACCCCTCCACTTT.

V and J are TRBV18 and TRBJ2-7, with D possibly matching TRBD1 (6 bases). There are 16 residues in the CDR3. Germline loops: CDR1 KGHSH, CDR2 LQKENI. V was trimmed by 0 bases and J by 5 bases, leaving 17 bases between them. Written as DNA, the CDR3 is TGTGCCAGCTCACCACCACTCAGGGGTGGGAACGACGAGCAGTACTTC. Translated: CASSPPLRGGNDEQYF.

The V gene is TRBV11-3, the J gene TRBJ2-3, with TRBD2 matching 10 bases. V trimming: 5 bases; J trimming: 14 bases; junction bases outside the gene matches: 10. In germline, CDR1 is SGHNT, CDR2 YENEEA. CDR3 length: 13 amino acids. The CDR3 sequence: CASSLFGAGGVYF. In DNA form, the CDR3 reads TGTGCCAGCAGCCTCTTCGGAGCGGGAGGGGTGTATTTT. The full variable domain, completed using reference TRBV11-3 and TRBJ2-3, is EAGVVQSPRYKIIEKKQPVAFWCNPISGHNTLYWYLQNLGQGPELLIRYENEEAVDDSQLPKDRFSAERLKGVDSTLKIQPAELGDSAVYLCASSLFGAGGVYFGPGTRLTVL.

The gene calls are TRBV2 and TRBJ1-2; D not certain. This CDR3 comprises 16 residues. The ends were cut back, 3 bases at V and 3 bases at J, with 17 bases in the middle. Germline assignment: CDR1 SNHLY and CDR2 FYNNEI. In DNA, the CDR3 is TGTGCCAGCAGTGATTCGTATGGGAGTCCCTACTATGGCTACACCTTC. It is translated as CASSDSYGSPYYGYTF.

The chain employs TRBV3-1 (or the pseudogene TRBV3-2) and TRBJ1-2, with TRBD1 as a possible D gene (5 bases). With 1 base removed from V and 2 bases from J, the gap between germline ends came to 11 bases. The CDR3 spans 15 residues. Looked up from germline, CDR1 is LGHDT and CDR2 is YNNKEL (reference sequence). This CDR3 is CASSQVQGRNYGYTF. In nucleotides, the CDR3 is TGTGCCAGCAGCCAAGTGCAGGGTAGGAACTATGGCTACACCTTC.

This sequence joins TRBV11-3 and TRBJ2-1, with TRBD2 matching 10 bases. CDR1 and CDR2 (germline): SGHNT, YENEEA. V was clipped by 7 bases and J by 5 bases; unmatched bases: 8. The CDR3 has 15 residues. The CDR3 reads CASNQAGGPHNEQFF. CDR3 coding DNA: TGTGCCAGCAACCAAGCGGGAGGGCCCCACAATGAGCAGTTCTTC.

This clone appeared once. The chain employs TRBV27 and TRBJ1-5; no clear D. The germline CDR1 and CDR2 sequences are MNHEY and SMNVEV (reference sequence). V was cut by 2 bases and J by 9 bases, with 2 bases left in between. The CDR3 loop spans 10 amino acids. CDR3 in DNA: TGTGCCAGCAGTTTAGGGCCCCAGCATTTT. Its translation is CASSLGPQHF.